The 16 T cell receptor beta chains in this list originate from one sample, sequenced in a study of blood T cells in healthy people across ages. With a J-beta primer mix and a sample-barcoded 5' primer, a second PCR ran roughly 6 to 11 cycles. Each CDR3 protein gets one entry after TCRdb re-called the 5' RACE reads with MiXCR. This sample has approximately 810,000 distinct CDR3 sequences, with 29% found just once. Source material: blood. The origin of the receptors is a woman older than 75 in good health.

This clonotype was found many times. The V and J genes are TRBV7-2 and TRBJ2-5, with 11 bases lining up with TRBD2. V shed 6 bases, J shed 3 bases, and the junction held 12 bases outside the gene matches. The CDR3 has 17 amino acids. Germline V lookup: CDR1 SGHTA, CDR2 FQGNSA. CDR3 nucleotides: TGTGCCAGCAGACGGGTTTATAGCGGGGGGGTAGAAGAGACCCAGTACTTC. Translating gives CASRRVYSGGVEETQYF.

This clonotype was seen a few times. This chain links TRBV18 with TRBJ1-5; possibly TRBD1 for D (6 bases). This CDR3 region has 14 residues. V was pared by 5 bases and J by 2 bases, with 10 bases between. Germline-derived CDR1 and CDR2 are KGHSH and LQKENI. DNA for the CDR3: TGTGCCAGCTCAACGGACAGTGGCAATCAGCCCCAGCATTTT. This gives the protein CASSTDSGNQPQHF.

This clonotype has at least ten counts. The CDR3 nucleotides are TGTGCCAGCAGCTTCCAGGAGAGGCTCGAGCAGTTCTTC. Translating it yields CASSFQERLEQFF. The rearrangement links TRBV7-2 to TRBJ2-1; D not resolved. The CDR3 runs to 13 residues. The ends were cut back, 3 bases at V and 10 bases at J, with 13 bases in the middle. In germline, CDR1 is SGHTA, CDR2 FQGNSA.

This clonotype has ten or more counts. V usage is TRBV18 and J usage is TRBJ2-1, with D possibly TRBD1 on 5 matching bases. CDR1 and CDR2 from the germline V gene are KGHSH and LQKENI. V shed 2 bases and J shed 4 bases, with 9 bases lying between them. This CDR3 is built from 14 residues. In DNA form, the CDR3 reads TGTGCCAGCTCACCATGGGGCGGATACAATGAGCAGTTCTTC. It codes for CASSPWGGYNEQFF.

This clonotype appeared a few times. The chain couples TRBV3-1 to TRBJ1-2; D is unclear. This CDR3 is 16 amino acids long. V dropped 0 bases and J dropped 6 bases, with 17 bases sitting between them. Germline V gene sequence: CDR1 LGHDT, CDR2 YNNKEL (reference sequence). CDR3 in amino acids: CASSQDLGSVLDGYTF. As DNA, the CDR3 is TGTGCCAGCAGCCAAGATCTGGGTAGTGTTCTGGATGGCTACACCTTC. The full variable domain, its missing parts supplied by reference TRBV3-1 and TRBJ1-2, is DTAVSQTPKYLVTQMGNDKSIKCEQNLGHDTMYWYKQDSKKFLKIMFSYNNKELIINETVPNRFSPKSPDKAHLNLHINSLELGDSAVYFCASSQDLGSVLDGYTFGSGTRLTVV.

In this sample, this clonotype turned up many times. The chain is built from TRBV6-2 or TRBV6-3 and TRBJ2-1; 9 nucleotides align to TRBD1. This CDR3 is built from 14 residues. J gave up 6 bases and V 6 bases, and 6 bases lay outside the gene matches. Germline V lookup: CDR1 MNHEY, CDR2 SVGEGT. The CDR3 reads CASRRDRAFNEQFF. The CDR3 nucleotides are TGTGCCAGCAGAAGGGACAGGGCCTTCAATGAGCAGTTCTTC.

This clonotype showed up many times. This sequence joins TRBV2 and TRBJ2-5; tentatively, D is TRBD1 or TRBD2 (6 bases each). The CDR3 loop spans 15 amino acids. Trimming shortened V by 1 base and J by 7 bases, and 16 bases separated the two germline ends. From germline, CDR1 is SNHLY and CDR2 FYNNEI. CDR3 nucleotide sequence: TGTGCCAGCAGTGAAGGCCGGAGGGGGATAAGGACCCAGTACTTC. Translation gives CASSEGRRGIRTQYF.

This chain connects TRBV3-1 to TRBJ1-2, with 8 bases matching TRBD1. The germline V gene encodes CDR1 LGHDT and CDR2 YNNKEL (reference sequence). Trimming removed 1 base from V and 8 bases from J; junction bases left unmatched: 6. The CDR3 extends over 14 amino acids. The CDR3 bases are TGTGCCAGCAGCCAAGTAGAGACAGGGGTCGGCTACACCTTC. Translation: CASSQVETGVGYTF. The full variable domain, with the rest looked up from reference TRBV3-1 and TRBJ1-2, is DTAVSQTPKYLVTQMGNDKSIKCEQNLGHDTMYWYKQDSKKFLKIMFSYNNKELIINETVPNRFSPKSPDKAHLNLHINSLELGDSAVYFCASSQVETGVGYTFGSGTRLTVV.

This clonotype has ten or more counts. The chain uses TRBV20-1 and TRBJ2-3; TRBD2 agrees at 8 bases. The CDR3 consists of 14 residues. Germline CDR1 DFQATT, CDR2 SNEGSKA (reference sequence). J was trimmed by 2 bases and V by 3 bases; bases with no gene match: 4. The CDR3 coding sequence is TGCAGTGCTAGTTCTAGCGGGCCCACAGATACGCAGTATTTT. Translated, it gives CSASSSGPTDTQYF.

The chain combines TRBV24-1 with TRBJ2-1, with D hard to call. This CDR3 is built from 16 residues. Germline-derived CDR1 and CDR2 are KGHDR and SFDVKD. V lost 1 base to trimming and J lost 5 bases, with 14 bases between them. CDR3 region: CATSDLKNLRDNEQFF. CDR3 coding DNA: TGTGCCACCAGTGATTTAAAGAACCTAAGGGACAATGAGCAGTTCTTC.

This clonotype was detected a few times. J is TRBJ2-7 and V is TRBV11-3; 8 nucleotides line up with TRBD1. Trimming cost V 8 bases and J 2 bases; bases outside gene matches: 5. Germline V CDR1 and CDR2: SGHNT, YENEEA. The CDR3 length is 13 residues. The CDR3 sequence: CASPVGQAYEQYF. The CDR3 DNA reads TGTGCCAGCCCTGTGGGACAGGCCTACGAGCAGTACTTC.

This clonotype was picked up a small number of times. J is TRBJ1-1 and V is TRBV12-3 or TRBV12-4; 7 bases map to TRBD1. This CDR3 is 15 amino acids long. J gave up 7 bases and V 4 bases, and 12 bases lay outside the gene matches. This chain's CDR3 is CASSYQGGAIDEAFF. The CDR3 DNA reads as TGTGCCAGCAGTTACCAGGGGGGGGCAATCGATGAAGCTTTCTTT.

This clonotype was seen ten or more times. The chain recombines TRBV27 with TRBJ2-5; perhaps D is TRBD1 or TRBD2 (6 bases each). V lost 6 bases, J lost 5 bases, and 16 bases lay in between. Germline V gene lookup returns CDR1 MNHEY and CDR2 SMNVEV (reference sequence). There are 14 residues in the CDR3. The CDR3 sequence is CASSLYTGRETQYF. Written as DNA, the CDR3 is TGTGCCAGCAGCCTCTATACAGGGAGGGAGACCCAGTACTTC.

This clonotype came up a few times. The chain combines TRBV14 with TRBJ2-4; 8 positions agree with TRBD2. This CDR3 is built from 13 residues. V lost 1 base, J lost 13 bases, and 6 bases stayed unmatched. Germline V CDR1 and CDR2: SGHDN, FVKESK. CDR3 in DNA: TGTGCCAGCAGCCAAGGGACTAGCTCGAAGCAGTACTTC. Its protein is CASSQGTSSKQYF.

About this clonotype: A clone one base away is much larger, so this may be a read error. The rearrangement uses TRBV20-1 and TRBJ1-3; 8 nucleotides line up with TRBD1. The CDR3 contains 16 residues. Germline V lookup: CDR1 DFQATT, CDR2 SNEGSKA (reference sequence). The CDR3 nucleotides read TGCAGTGCAACTCCTAAGGCAGGGACAGGTGGAAACACCACATATTTT. This encodes CSATPKAGTGGNTTYF.

V usage is TRBV7-2 and J usage is TRBJ1-1; unclear D gene. Germline CDR1 reads SGHTA; CDR2 reads FQGNSA. CDR3 length equals 15 residues. V dropped 0 bases and J dropped 5 bases, with 13 bases sitting between them. The CDR3 here is CASSLARALGTEAFF. The CDR3 DNA sequence: TGTGCCAGCAGCTTAGCGAGGGCCCTAGGGACTGAAGCTTTCTTT.